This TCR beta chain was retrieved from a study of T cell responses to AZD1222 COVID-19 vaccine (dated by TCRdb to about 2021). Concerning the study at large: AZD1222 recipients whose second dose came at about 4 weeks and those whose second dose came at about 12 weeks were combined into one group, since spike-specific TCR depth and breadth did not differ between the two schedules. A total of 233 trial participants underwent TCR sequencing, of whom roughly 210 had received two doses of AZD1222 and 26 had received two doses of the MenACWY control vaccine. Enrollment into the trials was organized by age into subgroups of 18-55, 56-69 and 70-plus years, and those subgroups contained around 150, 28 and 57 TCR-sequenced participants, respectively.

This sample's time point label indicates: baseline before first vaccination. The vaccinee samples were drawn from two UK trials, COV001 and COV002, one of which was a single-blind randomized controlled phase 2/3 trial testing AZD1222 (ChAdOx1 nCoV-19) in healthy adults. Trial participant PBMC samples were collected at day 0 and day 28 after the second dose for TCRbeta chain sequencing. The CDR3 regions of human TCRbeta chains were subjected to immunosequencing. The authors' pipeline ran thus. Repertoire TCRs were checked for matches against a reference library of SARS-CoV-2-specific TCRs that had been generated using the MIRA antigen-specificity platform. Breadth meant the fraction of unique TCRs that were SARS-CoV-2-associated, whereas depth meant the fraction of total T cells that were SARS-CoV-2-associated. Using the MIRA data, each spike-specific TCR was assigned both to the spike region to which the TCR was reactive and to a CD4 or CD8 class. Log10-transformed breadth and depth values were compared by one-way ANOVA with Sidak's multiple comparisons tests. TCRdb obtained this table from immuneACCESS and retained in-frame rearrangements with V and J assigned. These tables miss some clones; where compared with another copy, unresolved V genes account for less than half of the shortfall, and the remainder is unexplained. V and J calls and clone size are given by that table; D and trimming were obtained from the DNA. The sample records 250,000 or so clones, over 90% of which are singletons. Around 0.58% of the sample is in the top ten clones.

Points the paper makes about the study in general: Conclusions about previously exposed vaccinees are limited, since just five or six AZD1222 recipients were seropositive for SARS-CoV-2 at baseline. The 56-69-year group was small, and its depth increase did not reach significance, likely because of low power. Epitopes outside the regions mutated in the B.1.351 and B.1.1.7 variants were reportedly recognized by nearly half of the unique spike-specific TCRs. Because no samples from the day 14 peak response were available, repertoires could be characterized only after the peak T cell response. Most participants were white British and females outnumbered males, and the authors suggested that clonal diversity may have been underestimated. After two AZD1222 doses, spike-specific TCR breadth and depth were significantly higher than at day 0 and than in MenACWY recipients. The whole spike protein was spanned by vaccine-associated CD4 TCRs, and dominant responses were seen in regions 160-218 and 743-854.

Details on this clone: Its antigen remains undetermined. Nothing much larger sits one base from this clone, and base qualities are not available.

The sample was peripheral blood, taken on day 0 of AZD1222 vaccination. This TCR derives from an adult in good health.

Here the CDR3 is given as CASSSTQNTEAFF. The nucleotide sequence is TGTGCCAGCAGCTCGACTCAAAACACTGAAGCTTTCTTT. The chain was built from TRBV11-2 and TRBJ1-1, with no confidently assigned D gene. V drops 4 bases and J drops 2 bases, leaving 8 bases in between. As encoded in the germline V gene, CDR1 is SGHAT while CDR2 is FQNNGV. CDR3 length: 13 amino acids, cysteine to phenylalanine. This entry keeps only the CDR3 DNA: 39 bases, framed from base 1.